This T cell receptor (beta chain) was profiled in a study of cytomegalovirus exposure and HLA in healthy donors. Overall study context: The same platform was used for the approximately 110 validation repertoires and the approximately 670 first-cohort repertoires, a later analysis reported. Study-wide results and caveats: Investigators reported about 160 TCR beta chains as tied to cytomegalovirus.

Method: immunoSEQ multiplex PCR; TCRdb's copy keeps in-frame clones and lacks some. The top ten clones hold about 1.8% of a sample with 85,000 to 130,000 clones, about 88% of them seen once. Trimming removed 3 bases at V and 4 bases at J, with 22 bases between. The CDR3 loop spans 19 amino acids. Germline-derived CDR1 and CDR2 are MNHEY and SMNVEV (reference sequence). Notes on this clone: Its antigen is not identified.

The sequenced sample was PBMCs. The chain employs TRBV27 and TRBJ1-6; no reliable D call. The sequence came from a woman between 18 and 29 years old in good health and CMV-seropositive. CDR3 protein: CASSFEARARASYNSPLHF. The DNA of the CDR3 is TGTGCCAGCAGTTTCGAAGCACGTGCGAGGGCCTCATATAATTCACCCCTCCACTTT.